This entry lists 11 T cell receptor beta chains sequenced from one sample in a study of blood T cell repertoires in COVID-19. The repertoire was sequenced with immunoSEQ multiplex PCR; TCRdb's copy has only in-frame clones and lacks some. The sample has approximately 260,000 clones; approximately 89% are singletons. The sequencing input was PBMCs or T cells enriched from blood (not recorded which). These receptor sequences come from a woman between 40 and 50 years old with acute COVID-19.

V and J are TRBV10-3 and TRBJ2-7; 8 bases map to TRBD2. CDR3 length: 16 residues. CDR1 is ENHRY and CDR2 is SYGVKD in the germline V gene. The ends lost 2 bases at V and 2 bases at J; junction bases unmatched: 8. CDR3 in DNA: TGTGCCATCAGTGAGCGGGAGGGCGGGTCTACCTACGAGCAGTACTTC. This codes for CAISEREGGSTYEQYF.

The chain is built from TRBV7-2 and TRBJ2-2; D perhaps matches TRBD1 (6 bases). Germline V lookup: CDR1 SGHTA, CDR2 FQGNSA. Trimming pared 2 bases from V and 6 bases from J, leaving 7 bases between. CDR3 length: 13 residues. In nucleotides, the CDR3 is TGTGCCAGCAGCTTAACAGGGCCCGGGGAGCTGTTTTTT. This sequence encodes CASSLTGPGELFF.

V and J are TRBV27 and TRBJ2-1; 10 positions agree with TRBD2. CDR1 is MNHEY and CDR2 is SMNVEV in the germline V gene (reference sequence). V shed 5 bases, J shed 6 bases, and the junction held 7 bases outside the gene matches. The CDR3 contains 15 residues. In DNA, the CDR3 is TGTGCCAGCAGTGCTTTAGCGGGAGGACCCAATGAGCAGTTCTTC. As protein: CASSALAGGPNEQFF.

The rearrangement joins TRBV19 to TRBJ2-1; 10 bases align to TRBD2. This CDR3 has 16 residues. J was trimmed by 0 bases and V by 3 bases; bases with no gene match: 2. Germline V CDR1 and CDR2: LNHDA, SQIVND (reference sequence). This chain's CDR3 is CASSMTSGYSYNEQFF. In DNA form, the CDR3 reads TGTGCCAGTAGTATGACTAGCGGGTACTCCTACAATGAGCAGTTCTTC.

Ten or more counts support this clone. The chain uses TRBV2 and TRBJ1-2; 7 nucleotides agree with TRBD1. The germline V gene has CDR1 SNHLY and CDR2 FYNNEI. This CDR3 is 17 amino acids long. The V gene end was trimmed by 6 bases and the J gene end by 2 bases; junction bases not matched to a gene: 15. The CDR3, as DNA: TGTGCCAGCAGGTCCCACGCAGGGGGAAGCCCCAACTATGGCTACACCTTC. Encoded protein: CASRSHAGGSPNYGYTF.

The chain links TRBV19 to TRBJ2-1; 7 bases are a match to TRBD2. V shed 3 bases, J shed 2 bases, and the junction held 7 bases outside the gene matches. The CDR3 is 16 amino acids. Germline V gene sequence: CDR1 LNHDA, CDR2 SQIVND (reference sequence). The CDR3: CASSIGGTSAYNEQFF. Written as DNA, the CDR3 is TGTGCCAGTAGTATTGGGGGAACTAGCGCCTACAATGAGCAGTTCTTC.

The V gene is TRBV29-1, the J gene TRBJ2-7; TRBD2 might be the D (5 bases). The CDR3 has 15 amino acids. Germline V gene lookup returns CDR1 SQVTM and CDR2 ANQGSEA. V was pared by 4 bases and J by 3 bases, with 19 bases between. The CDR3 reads CSVVLGEGRDYEQYV. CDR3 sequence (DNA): TGCAGCGTTGTACTCGGGGAAGGTAGGGACTACGAGCAGTACGTC.

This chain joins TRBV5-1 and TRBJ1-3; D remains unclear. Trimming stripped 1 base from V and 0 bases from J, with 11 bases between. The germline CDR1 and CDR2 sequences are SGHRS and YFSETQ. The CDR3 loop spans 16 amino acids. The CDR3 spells CASSLLPSSSGNTIYF. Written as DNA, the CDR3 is TGCGCCAGCAGCTTGTTGCCGTCGAGCTCTGGAAACACCATATATTTT.

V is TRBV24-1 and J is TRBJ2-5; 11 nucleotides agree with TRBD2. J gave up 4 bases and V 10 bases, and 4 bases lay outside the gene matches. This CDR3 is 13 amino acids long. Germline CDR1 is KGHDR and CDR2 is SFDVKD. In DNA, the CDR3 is TGTGCCACTAGCGGGGGGGGGTCAGAGACCCAGTACTTC. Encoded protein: CATSGGGSETQYF.

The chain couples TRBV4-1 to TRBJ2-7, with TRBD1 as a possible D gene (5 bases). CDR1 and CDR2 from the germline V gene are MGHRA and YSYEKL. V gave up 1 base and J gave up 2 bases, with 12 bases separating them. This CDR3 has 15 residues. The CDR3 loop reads CASSQGQGSPYEQYF. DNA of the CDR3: TGCGCCAGCAGCCAAGGGCAGGGTAGCCCCTACGAGCAGTACTTC.

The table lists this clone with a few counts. The CDR3 spells CASSLTGLNTEAFF. In DNA, the CDR3 is TGCGCCAGCAGCTTGACAGGATTGAACACTGAAGCTTTCTTT. The V and J genes are TRBV5-1 and TRBJ1-1; D may be TRBD1 (5 bases). Per the germline V gene, CDR1 is SGHRS and CDR2 is YFSETQ. The CDR3 spans 14 residues. With 1 base removed from V and 0 bases from J, the gap between germline ends came to 7 bases.